The clone carrying this TCR beta chain was found many times. The antigen remains undetermined. The data are from a study of regulatory T cells in long-lasting Graves disease. Trimming pared 3 bases from V and 5 bases from J, leaving 16 bases between. Germline V gene lookup returns CDR1 MDHEN and CDR2 SYDVKM. The CDR3 loop spans 15 amino acids. Construction of TCR beta libraries relied on iRepertoire HTBI primers and on Arm-PCR targeting CDR3 regions. TCRdb independently ran MiXCR on the multiplex PCR reads; one entry per CDR3 protein. The table has about 530,000 distinct CDR3 sequences, 15% to 20% seen once. Time point denoted: newly diagnosed GD, antithyroid drugs for less than 3 months. The TCR library was made from RNA extracted from PBMCs. All patients originated from an endocrinology department located in Xi'an, China. Study outcomes and limitations: In persistent patients, shared public clonotypes (roughly 2,700) outnumbered those in new patients (nearly 1,000).

This sample was shared with a second study, whose subject was T cells in Graves' hyperthyroidism and ophthalmopathy. That study reports: The model made its ophthalmopathy prediction, and onset followed a median approximately 6 months later.

The rearrangement links TRBV28 to TRBJ1-2; no reliable D call. The sample consisted of peripheral blood mononuclear cells (PBMCs), taken at new diagnosis, from a patient treated with antithyroid drugs. The TCR sequence derives from a woman in her forties or fifties with Graves disease. This CDR3 is CASSLRAWPVYGYTF. For the CDR3, the DNA is TGTGCCAGCAGTTTGCGGGCTTGGCCGGTATATGGCTACACCTTC.